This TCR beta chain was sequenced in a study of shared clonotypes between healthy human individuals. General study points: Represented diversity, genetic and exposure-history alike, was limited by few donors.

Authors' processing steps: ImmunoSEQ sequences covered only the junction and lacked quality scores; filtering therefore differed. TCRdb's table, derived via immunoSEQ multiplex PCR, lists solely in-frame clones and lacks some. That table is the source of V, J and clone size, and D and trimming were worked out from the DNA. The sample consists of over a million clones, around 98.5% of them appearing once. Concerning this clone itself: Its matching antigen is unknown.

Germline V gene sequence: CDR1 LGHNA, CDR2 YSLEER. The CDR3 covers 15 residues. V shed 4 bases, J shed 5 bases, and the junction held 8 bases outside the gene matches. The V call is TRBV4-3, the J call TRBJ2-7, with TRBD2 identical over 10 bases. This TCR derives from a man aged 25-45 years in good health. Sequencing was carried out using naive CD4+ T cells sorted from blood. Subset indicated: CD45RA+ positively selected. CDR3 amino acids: CASSLGAGGVNEQYF. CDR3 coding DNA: TGCGCCAGCAGCCTCGGAGCGGGAGGGGTCAACGAGCAGTACTTC.